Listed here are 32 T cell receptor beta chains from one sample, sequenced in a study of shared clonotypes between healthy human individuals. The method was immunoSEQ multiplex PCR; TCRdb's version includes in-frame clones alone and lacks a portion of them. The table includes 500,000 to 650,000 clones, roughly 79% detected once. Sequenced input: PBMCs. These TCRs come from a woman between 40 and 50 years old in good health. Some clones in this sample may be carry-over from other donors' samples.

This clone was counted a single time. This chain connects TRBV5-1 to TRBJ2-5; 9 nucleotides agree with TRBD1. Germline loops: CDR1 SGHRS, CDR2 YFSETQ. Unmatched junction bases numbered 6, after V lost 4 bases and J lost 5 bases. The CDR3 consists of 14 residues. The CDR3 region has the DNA TGCGCCAGCAGCGCACAGGGGGCTCGGGAGACCCAGTACTTC. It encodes CASSAQGARETQYF.

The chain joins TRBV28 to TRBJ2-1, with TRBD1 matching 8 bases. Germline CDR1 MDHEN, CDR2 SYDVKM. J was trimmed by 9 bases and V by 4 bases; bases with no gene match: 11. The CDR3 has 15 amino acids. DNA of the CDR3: TGTGCCAGCAGTTCCTTGGACAGGGTTAAGGGTGAGCAGTTCTTC. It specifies CASSSLDRVKGEQFF.

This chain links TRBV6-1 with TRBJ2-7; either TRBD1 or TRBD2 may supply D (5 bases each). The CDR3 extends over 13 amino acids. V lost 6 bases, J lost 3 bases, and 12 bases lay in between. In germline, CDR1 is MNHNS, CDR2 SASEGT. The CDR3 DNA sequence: TGTGCCAGCAGCCCTGGGGGATACTACGAGCAGTACTTC. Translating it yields CASSPGGYYEQYF.

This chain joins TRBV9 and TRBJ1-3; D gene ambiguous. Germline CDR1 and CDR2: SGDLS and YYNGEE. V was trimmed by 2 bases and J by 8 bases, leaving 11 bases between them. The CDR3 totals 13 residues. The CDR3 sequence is CASSVSRGDTIYF. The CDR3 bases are TGTGCCAGCAGCGTCTCCCGAGGAGACACCATATATTTT.

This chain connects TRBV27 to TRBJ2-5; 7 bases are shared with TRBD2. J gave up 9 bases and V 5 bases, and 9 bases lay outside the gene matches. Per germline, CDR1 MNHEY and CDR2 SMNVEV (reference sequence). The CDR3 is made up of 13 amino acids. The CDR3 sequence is CASSTPGGTSQYF. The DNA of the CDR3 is TGTGCCAGCAGTACCCCGGGGGGAACCTCCCAGTACTTC.

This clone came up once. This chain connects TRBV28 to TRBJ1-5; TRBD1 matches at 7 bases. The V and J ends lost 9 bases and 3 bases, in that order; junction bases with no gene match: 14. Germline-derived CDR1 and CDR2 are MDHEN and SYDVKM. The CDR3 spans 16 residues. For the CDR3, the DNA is TGTGCCAGTTCAGACAGGGAGATGATTTCCAATCAGCCCCAGCATTTT. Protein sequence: CASSDREMISNQPQHF.

This CDR3 is CASSLEGLAAYNEQFF. CDR3 nucleotides: TGTGCCAGCAGCCTGGAGGGACTAGCGGCCTACAATGAGCAGTTCTTC. V is TRBV5-6 and J is TRBJ2-1; 11 bases agree with TRBD2. The V gene end was trimmed by 4 bases and the J gene end by 2 bases; junction bases not matched to a gene: 5. This CDR3 is 16 amino acids long. Germline CDR1 is SGHDT and CDR2 is YYEEEE. The whole variable domain, filled in from reference TRBV5-6 and TRBJ2-1, reads DAGVTQSPTHLIKTRGQQVTLRCSPKSGHDTVSWYQQALGQGPQFIFQYYEEEERQRGNFPDRFSGHQFPNYSSELNVNALLLGDSALYLCASSLEGLAAYNEQFFGPGTRLTVL.

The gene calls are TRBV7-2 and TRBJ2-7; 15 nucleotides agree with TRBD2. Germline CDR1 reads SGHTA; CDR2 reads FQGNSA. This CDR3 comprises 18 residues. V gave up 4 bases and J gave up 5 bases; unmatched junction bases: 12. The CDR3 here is CASSSARGLAGGRDEQYF. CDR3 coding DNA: TGTGCCAGCAGCTCGGCCCGCGGACTAGCGGGAGGGCGGGACGAGCAGTACTTC.

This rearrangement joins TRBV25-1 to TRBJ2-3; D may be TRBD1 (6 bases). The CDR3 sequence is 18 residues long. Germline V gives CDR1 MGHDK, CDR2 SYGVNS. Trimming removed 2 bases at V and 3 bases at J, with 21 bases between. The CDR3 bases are TGTGCCAGCAGTGAAAGGGGGTCGAGCAGGGGTAGTACAGATACGCAGTATTTT. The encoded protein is CASSERGSSRGSTDTQYF.

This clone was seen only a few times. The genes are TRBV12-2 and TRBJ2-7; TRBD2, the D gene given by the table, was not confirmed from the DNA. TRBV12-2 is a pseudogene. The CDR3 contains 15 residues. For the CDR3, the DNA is TGTGCAAGTCGTTTTGGGACTAGCACTCCCTACGAGCAGTACTTC. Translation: CASRFGTSTPYEQYF.

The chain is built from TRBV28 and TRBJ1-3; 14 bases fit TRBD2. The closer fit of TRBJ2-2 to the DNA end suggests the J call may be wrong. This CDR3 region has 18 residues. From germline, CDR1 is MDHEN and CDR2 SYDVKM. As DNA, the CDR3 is TGTGCCAGCAGTTCCTTGACTAGCGGGAGGGCCGGCACCGGGGAGCTGTTTTTT. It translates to CASSSLTSGRAGTGELFF.

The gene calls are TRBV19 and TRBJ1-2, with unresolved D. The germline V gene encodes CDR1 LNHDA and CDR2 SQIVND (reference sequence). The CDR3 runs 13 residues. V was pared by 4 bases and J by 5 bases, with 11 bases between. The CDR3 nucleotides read TGTGCCAGTAGTAAGGAGGCGGGGTATGGCTACACCTTC. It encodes CASSKEAGYGYTF.

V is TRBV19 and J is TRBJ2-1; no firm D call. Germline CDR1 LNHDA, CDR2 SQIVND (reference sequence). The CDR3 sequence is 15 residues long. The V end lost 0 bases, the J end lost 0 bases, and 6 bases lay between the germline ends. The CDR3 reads CASSIEGYSYNEQFF. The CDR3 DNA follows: TGTGCCAGTAGTATAGAGGGATACTCCTACAATGAGCAGTTCTTC.

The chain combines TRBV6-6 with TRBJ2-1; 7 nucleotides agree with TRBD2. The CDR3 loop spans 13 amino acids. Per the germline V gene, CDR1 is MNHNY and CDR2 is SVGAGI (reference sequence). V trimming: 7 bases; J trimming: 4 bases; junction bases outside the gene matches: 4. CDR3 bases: TGTGCCAGCATGCCTAGCGGATACAATGAGCAGTTCTTC. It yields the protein CASMPSGYNEQFF.

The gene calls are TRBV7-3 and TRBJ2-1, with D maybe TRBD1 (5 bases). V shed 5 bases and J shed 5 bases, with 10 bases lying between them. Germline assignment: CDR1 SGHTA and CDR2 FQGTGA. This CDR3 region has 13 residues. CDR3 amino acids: CASSQGPNNEQFF. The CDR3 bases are TGTGCCAGCAGCCAGGGTCCGAACAATGAGCAGTTCTTC.

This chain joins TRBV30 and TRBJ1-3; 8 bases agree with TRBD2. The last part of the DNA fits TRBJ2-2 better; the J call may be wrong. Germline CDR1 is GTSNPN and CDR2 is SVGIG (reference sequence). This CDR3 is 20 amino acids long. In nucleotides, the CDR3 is TGTGCCTGGACCATGCGGGGGAAACTAGCGGAGCCGCTGAACACCGGGGAGCTGTTTTTT. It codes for CAWTMRGKLAEPLNTGELFF.

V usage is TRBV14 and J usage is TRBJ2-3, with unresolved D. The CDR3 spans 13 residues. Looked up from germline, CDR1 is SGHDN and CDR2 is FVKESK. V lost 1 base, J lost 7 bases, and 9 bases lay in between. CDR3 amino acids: CASSQGRHNTQYF. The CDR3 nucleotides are TGTGCCAGCAGCCAAGGGAGACACAATACGCAGTATTTT.

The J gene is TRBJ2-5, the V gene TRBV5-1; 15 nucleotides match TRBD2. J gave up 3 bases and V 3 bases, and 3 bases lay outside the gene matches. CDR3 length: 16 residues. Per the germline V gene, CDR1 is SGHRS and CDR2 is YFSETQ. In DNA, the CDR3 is TGCGCCAGCAGCTCCGGACTAGCGGGAGGGGAAGAGACCCAGTACTTC. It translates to CASSSGLAGGEETQYF.

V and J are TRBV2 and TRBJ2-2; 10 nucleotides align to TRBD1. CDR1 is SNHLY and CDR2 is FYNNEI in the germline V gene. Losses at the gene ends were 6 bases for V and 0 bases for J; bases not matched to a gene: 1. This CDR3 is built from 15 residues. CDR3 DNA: TGTGCCAGCAGGGGACAGGGGACGAACACCGGGGAGCTGTTTTTT. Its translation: CASRGQGTNTGELFF. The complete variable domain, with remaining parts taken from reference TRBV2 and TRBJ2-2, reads EPEVTQTPSHQVTQMGQEVILRCVPISNHLYFYWYRQILGQKVEFLVSFYNNEISEKSEIFDDQFSVERPDGSNFTLKIRSTKLEDSAMYFCASRGQGTNTGELFFGEGSRLTVL.

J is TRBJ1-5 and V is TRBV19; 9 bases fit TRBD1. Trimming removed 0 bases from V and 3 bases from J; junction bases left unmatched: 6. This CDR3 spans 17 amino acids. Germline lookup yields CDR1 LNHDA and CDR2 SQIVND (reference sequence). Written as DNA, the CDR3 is TGTGCCAGTAGTATAGACGCCGGGACAGGGAACAATCAGCCCCAGCATTTT. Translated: CASSIDAGTGNNQPQHF.

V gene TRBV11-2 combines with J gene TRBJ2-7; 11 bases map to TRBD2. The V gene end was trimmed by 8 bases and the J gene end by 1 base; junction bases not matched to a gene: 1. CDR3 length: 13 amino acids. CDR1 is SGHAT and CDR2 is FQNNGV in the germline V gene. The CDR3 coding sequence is TGTGCCAGCGGGACTAGCGGATCCTACGAGCAGTACTTC. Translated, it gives CASGTSGSYEQYF.

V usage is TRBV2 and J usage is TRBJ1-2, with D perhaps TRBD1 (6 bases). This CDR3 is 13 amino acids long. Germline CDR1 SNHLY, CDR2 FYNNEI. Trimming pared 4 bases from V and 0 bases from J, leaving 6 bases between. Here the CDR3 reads CASSGTANYGYTF. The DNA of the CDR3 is TGTGCCAGCAGTGGGACAGCTAACTATGGCTACACCTTC.

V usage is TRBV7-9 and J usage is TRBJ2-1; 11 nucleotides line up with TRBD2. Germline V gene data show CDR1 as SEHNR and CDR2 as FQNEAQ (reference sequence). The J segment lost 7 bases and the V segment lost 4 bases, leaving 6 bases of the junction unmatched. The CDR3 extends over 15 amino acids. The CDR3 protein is CASSSTSGSSNEQFF. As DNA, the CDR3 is TGTGCCAGCAGCTCAACTAGCGGGAGTTCAAATGAGCAGTTCTTC.

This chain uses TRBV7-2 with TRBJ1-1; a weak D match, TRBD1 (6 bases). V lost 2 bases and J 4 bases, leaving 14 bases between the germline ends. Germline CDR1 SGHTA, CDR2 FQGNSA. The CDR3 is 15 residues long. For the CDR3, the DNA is TGTGCCAGCAGCTTAAACGGGGGGCGGGTCACTGAAGCTTTCTTT. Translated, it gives CASSLNGGRVTEAFF.

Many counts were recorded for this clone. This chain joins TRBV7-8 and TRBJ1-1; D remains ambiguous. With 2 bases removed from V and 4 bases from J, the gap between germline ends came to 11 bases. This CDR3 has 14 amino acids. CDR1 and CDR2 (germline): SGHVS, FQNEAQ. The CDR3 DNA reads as TGTGCCAGCAGCTTACTGGGAGGGATCACTGAAGCTTTCTTT. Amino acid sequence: CASSLLGGITEAFF.

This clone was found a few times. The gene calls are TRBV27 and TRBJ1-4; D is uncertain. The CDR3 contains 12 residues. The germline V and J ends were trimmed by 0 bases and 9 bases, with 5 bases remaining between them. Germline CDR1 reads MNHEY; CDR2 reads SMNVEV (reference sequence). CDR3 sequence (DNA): TGTGCCAGCAGTTTATCCGGCCAAAAACTGTTTTTT. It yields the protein CASSLSGQKLFF.

CDR3 sequence reads: CATWTRGEQYF. Here the CDR3 DNA reads TGTGCCACCTGGACCAGGGGGGAGCAGTACTTC. The chain uses TRBV28 and TRBJ2-7; 7 bases map to TRBD1. In germline, CDR1 is MDHEN, CDR2 SYDVKM. The CDR3 contains 11 residues. The J segment lost 7 bases and the V segment lost 10 bases, leaving 7 bases of the junction unmatched. Filled out from reference TRBV28 and TRBJ2-7, the complete variable domain reads DVKVTQSSRYLVKRTGEKVFLECVQDMDHENMFWYRQDPGLGLRLIYFSYDVKMKEKGDIPEGYSVSREKKERFSLILESASTNQTSMYLCATWTRGEQYFGPGTRLTVT.

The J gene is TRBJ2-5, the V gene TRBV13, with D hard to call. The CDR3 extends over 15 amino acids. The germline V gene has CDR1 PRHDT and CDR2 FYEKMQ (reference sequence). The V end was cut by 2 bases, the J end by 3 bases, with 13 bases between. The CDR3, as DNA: TGTGCCAGCAGCTTATTTGGAAAGAACGAAGAGACCCAGTACTTC. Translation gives CASSLFGKNEETQYF.

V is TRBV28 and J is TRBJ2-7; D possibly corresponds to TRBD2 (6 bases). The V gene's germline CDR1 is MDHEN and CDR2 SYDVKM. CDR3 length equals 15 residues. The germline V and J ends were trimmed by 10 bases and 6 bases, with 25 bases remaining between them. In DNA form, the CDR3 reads TGTGCCACCTTCAGGGAGAGGGAGGTAATCTCCGAGCAGTACTTC. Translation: CATFREREVISEQYF.

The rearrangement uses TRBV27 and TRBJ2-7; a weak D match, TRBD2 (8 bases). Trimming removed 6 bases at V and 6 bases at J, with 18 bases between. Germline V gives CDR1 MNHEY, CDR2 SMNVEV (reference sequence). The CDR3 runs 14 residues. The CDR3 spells CASSPPGGGPEQYF. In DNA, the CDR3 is TGTGCCAGCAGCCCCCCGGGAGGGGGCCCCGAGCAGTACTTC.

The CDR3 reads CAISGGFTGELFF. The CDR3 nucleotides read TGTGCCATCAGTGGCGGATTCACCGGGGAGCTGTTTTTT. This chain connects TRBV10-3 to TRBJ2-2; no reliable D call. CDR3 length: 13 amino acids. Germline CDR1 is ENHRY and CDR2 is SYGVKD. V was trimmed by 4 bases and J by 4 bases, leaving 7 bases between them.

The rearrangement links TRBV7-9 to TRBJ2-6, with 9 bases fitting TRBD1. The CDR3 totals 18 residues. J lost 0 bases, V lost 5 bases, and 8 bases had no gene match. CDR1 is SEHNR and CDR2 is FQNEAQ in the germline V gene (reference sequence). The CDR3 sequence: CASSLDRGISSGANVLTF. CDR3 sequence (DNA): TGTGCCAGCAGCCTAGACAGGGGGATTAGCTCTGGGGCCAACGTCCTGACTTTC.